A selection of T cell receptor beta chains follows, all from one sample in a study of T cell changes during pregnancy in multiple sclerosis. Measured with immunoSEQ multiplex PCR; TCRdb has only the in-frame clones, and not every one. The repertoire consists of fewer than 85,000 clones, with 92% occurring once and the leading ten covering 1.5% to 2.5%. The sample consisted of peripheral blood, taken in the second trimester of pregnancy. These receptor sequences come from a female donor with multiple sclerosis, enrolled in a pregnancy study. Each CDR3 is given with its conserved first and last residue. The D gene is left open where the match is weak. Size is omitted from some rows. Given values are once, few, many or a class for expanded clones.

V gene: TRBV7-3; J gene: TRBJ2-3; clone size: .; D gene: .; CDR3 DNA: TGTGCCAGCAGCCTTCTAGCATCAGATACGCAGTATTTT; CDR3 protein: CASSLLASDTQYF
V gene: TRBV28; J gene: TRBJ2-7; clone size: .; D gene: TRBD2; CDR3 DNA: TGTGCCAGCAGTCCCCCAGGTAAATTAGCGGGAGTTCTTTCCTACGAGCAGTACTTC; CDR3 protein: CASSPPGKLAGVLSYEQYF
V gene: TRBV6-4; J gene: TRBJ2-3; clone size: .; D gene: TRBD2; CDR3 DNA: TGTGCCAGCAGTGCACGGGCTAGCGGGGGAACAGATACGCAGTATTTT; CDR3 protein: CASSARASGGTDTQYF
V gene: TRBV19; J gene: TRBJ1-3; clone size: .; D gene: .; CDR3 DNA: TGTGCCAGTACCCAGGGAACAGTGGGTGGAAACACCATATATTTT; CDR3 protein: CASTQGTVGGNTIYF
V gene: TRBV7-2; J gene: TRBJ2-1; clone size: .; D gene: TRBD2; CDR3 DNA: TGTGCCAGCAGCCCCTTCGGCTCGGGAGGGTACAATGAGCAGTTCTTC; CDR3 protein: CASSPFGSGGYNEQFF
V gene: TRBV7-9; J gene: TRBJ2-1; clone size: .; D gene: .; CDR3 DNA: TGTGCCAGCAGCCCCTCATCCGGGACTGTTCTCTACAATGAGCAGTTCTTC; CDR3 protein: CASSPSSGTVLYNEQFF
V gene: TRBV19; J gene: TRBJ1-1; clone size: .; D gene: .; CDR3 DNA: TGTGCCAGTAGTGGAGTAGCAGGACTTCTCGGAACTGAAGCTTTCTTT; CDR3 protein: CASSGVAGLLGTEAFF
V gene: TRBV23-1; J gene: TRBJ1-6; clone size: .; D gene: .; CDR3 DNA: TGCGCCAGCACCGAAGAGGGACTCCCCGAATCACCCCTCCACTTT; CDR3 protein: CASTEEGLPESPLHF
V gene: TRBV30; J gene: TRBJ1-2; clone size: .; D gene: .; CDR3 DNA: TGTGCCTGGACAGGTACAAGAAGGGGCTACACCTTC; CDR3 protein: CAWTGTRRGYTF
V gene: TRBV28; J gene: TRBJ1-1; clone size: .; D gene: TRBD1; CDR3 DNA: TGTGCCAGCCACTACAGGGGCACTGAAGCTTTCTTT; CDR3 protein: CASHYRGTEAFF
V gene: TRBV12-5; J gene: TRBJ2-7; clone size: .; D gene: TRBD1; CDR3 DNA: TGTGCTAGTGGTTTGTCACGTCCGGGACAGGGCCCCTACGAGCAGTACTTC; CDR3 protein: CASGLSRPGQGPYEQYF
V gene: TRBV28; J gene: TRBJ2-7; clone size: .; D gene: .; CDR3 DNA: TGTGCCAGCAGTCGACAGGCATACGAGCAGTACTTC; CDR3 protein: CASSRQAYEQYF
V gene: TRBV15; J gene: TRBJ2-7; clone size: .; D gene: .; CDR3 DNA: TGTGCCACCAGCAGAGATTTCGGGTTTCTGTACTTC; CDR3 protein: CATSRDFGFLYF
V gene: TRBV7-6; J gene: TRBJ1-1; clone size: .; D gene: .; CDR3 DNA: TGTGCCAGCAGCTTTGACGGGGTTACCGACGAAGCTTTCTTT; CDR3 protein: CASSFDGVTDEAFF
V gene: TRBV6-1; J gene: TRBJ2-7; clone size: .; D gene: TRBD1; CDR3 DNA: TGTGCCAGCAGTGAAGTGGCGCAGGGGGACGAGCAGTACTTC; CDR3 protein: CASSEVAQGDEQYF
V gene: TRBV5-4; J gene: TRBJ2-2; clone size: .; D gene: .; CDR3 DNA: TGTGCCAGCAGCCGTGAGGCGGCCGGGGAGCTGTTTTTT; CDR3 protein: CASSREAAGELFF
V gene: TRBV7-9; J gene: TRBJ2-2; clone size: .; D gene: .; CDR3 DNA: TGTGCCAGCAGCTTAGCGGGACACCTGAACACCGGGGAGCTGTTTTTT; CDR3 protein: CASSLAGHLNTGELFF
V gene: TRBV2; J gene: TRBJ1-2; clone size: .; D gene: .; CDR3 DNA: TGTGCCAGCAGTGAACCGAAACACAAGCGTTCTGGCTACACCTTC; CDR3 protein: CASSEPKHKRSGYTF
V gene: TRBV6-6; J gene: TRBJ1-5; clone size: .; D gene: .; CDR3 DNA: TGTGCCAGCATTAGACACCAAAATCAGCCCCAGCATTTT; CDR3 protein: CASIRHQNQPQHF
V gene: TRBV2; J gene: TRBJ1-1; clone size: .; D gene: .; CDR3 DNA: TGTGCCAGCAGTGAAAATCGGGTAACAGGGAGTGGTGAAGCTTTCTTT; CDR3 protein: CASSENRVTGSGEAFF
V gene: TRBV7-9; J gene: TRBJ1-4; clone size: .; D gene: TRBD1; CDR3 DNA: TGTGCCAGCAGACCGAACAGGGGTAGGAGGGGTGAAAAACTGTTTTTT; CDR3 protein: CASRPNRGRRGEKLFF
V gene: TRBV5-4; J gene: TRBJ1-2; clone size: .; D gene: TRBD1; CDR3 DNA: TGTGCCAGCAGCTTGGACAGGGGTTATAACTATGGCTACACCTTC; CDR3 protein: CASSLDRGYNYGYTF
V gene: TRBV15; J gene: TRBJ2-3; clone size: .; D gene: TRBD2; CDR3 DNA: TGTGCCACCAGCTCCGACTTGGGGACTAGCAATTTTGGGGATACGCAGTATTTT; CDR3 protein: CATSSDLGTSNFGDTQYF
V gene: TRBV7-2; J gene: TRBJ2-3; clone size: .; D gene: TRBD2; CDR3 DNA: TGTGCCAGCAGCTTAGCGCTTCCGGGAGCGGGGCTTACAGATACGCAGTATTTT; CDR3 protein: CASSLALPGAGLTDTQYF
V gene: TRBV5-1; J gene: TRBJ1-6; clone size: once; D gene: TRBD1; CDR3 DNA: TGCGCCAGCAGGGGGACAGGTAATTCACCCCTCCACTTT; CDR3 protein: CASRGTGNSPLHF
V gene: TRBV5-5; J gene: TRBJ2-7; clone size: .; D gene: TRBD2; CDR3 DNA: TGTGCCAGCAGTCCCGGACTAGCGGTTTCCTACGAGCAGTACTTC; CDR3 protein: CASSPGLAVSYEQYF
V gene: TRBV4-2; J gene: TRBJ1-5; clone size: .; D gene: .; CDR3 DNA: TGTGCCAGCAGCCAGCCAGGGAATCAGCCCCAGCATTTT; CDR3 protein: CASSQPGNQPQHF
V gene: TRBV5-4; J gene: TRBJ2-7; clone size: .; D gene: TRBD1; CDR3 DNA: TGTGCCAGCACCCACAGGGGCCGATCAAACTACGAGCAGTACTTC; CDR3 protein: CASTHRGRSNYEQYF
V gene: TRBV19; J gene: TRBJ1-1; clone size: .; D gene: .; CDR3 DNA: TGTGCCAGTAGTAGCAGGGTTGACACTGAAGCTTTCTTT; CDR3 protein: CASSSRVDTEAFF
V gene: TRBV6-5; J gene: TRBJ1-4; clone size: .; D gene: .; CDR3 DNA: TGTGCCAGCAGTTACGATGGCAGGGCTAATGAAAAACTGTTTTTT; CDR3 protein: CASSYDGRANEKLFF
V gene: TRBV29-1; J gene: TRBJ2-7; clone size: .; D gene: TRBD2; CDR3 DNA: TGCAGCGTTGAACCCCTAGCGGGACGGTACTACGAGCAGTACTTC; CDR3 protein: CSVEPLAGRYYEQYF
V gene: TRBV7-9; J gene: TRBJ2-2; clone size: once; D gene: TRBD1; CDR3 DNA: TGTGCCAGCAGCTTACGGGACAGGGGCGAAGGACGGGAGCTGTTTTTT; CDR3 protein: CASSLRDRGEGRELFF
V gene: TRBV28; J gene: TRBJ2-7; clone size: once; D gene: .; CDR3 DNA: TGTGCCACCTCCGGGGTTACCTACGAGCAGTACTTC; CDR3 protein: CATSGVTYEQYF
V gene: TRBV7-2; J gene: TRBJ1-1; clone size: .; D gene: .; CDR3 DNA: TGTGCCAGCAGCCTCGTGGCAGGGAACATGAACACTGAAGCTTTCTTT; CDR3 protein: CASSLVAGNMNTEAFF
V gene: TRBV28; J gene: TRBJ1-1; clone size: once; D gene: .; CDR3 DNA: TGTGCCAGCAGTTTGACAGGTGCAGGAGCTTTCTTT; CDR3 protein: CASSLTGAGAFF
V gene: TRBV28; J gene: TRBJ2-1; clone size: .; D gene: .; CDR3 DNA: TGTGCCAGCACTCGCAGGGATGAGCAGTTCTTC; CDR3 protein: CASTRRDEQFF
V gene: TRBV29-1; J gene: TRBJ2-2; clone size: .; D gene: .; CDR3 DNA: TGCAGCGTTGGACCCAGGGGCCTGAACACCGGGGAGCTGTTTTTT; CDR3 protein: CSVGPRGLNTGELFF
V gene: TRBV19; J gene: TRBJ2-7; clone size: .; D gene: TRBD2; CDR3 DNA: TGTGCCAGTATGAGGCTAGCGGGGGGGGGATCCTACGAGCAGTACTTC; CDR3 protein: CASMRLAGGGSYEQYF
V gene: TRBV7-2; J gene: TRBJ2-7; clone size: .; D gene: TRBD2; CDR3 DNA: TGTGCCAGCAGCCCCCGCGGACTAGCTGCTAACTACGAGCAGTACTTC; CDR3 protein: CASSPRGLAANYEQYF
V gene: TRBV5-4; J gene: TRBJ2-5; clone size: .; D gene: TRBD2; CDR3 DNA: TGTGCCAGCAGCTTGCTGCCTAGCGGGAGGGGAGAGACCCAGTACTTC; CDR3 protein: CASSLLPSGRGETQYF
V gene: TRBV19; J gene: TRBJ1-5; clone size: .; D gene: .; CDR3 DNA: TGTGCCACCCTCCAGGGGCCCCATCAGCCCCAGCATTTT; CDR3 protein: CATLQGPHQPQHF
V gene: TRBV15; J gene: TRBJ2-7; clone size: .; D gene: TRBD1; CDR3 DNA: TGTGCCACCAGCAGGTCCGGGACAGGCAGCGACGAGCAGTACTTC; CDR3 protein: CATSRSGTGSDEQYF
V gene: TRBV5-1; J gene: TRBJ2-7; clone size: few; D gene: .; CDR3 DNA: TGCGCCAGCAGCTTGAAGGCAGGGTACTACGAGCAGTACTTC; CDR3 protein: CASSLKAGYYEQYF
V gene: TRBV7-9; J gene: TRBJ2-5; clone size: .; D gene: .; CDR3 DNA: TGTGCCAGCAGCTTGGTCCCCCCTCTGGCAGAGACCCAGTACTTC; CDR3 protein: CASSLVPPLAETQYF
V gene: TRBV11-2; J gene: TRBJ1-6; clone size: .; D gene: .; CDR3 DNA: TGTGCCAGCAGCTCAGACCCTTATAATTCACCCCTCCACTTT; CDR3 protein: CASSSDPYNSPLHF
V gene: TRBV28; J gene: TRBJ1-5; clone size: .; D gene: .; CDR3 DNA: TGTGCCAGCAGTTTTGGGTGGGGAGGCGGCAATCAGCCCCAGCATTTT; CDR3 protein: CASSFGWGGGNQPQHF
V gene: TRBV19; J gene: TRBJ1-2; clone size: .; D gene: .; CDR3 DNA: TGTGCCAGTAGTTTCCTAGGCGGCTACACCTTC; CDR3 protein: CASSFLGGYTF
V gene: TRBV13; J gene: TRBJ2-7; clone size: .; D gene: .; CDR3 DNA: TGTGCCAGCAGCATCTCAGGTACTAGTAGTGAGCAGTACTTC; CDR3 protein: CASSISGTSSEQYF
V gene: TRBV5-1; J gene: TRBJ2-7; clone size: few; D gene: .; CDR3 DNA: TGCGCCAGCAGCTTGGCTTTAACAAGCCACGGGGTCGAGCAGTACTTC; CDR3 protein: CASSLALTSHGVEQYF
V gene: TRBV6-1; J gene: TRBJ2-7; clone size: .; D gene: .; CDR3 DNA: TGTGCCAGCAGTGAACTCGCGGACACCCCATACGAGCAGTACTTC; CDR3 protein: CASSELADTPYEQYF
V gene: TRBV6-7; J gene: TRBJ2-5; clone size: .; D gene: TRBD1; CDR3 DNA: TGTGCCAGCAGTTCTCCTTCCTCGGGACAGGGGGCTGGGAAGACCCAGTACTTC; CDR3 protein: CASSSPSSGQGAGKTQYF
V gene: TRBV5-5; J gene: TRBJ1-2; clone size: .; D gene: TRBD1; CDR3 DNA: TGTGCCAGCAGCTCTGGACAGGGAGGATTCTATGGCTACACCTTC; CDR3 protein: CASSSGQGGFYGYTF
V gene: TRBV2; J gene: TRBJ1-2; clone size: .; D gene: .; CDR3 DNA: TGTGCCAGCAGCTCAGGAGGCGCAGGCTATGGCTACACCTTC; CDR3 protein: CASSSGGAGYGYTF
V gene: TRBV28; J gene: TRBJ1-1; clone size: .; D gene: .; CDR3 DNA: TGTGCCAGCAGTTTGGGGAGGAAGTCTGAAGCTTTCTTT; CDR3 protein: CASSLGRKSEAFF
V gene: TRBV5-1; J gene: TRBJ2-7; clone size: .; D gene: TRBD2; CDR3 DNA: TGCGCCAGCAGCTTAGAGGCGGGAGGAGGAGTTTACGAGCAGTACTTC; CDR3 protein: CASSLEAGGGVYEQYF
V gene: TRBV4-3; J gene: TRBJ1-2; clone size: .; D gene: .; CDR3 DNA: TGCGCCAGCAGCCAAGATAAGGGGCCCTATGGCTACACCTTC; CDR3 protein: CASSQDKGPYGYTF
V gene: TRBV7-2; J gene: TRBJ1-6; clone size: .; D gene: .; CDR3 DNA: TGTGCCAGCAGCAAAGCGGGGACCCAAAATTCACCCCTCCACTTT; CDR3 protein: CASSKAGTQNSPLHF
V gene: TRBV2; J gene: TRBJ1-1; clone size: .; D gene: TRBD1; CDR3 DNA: TGTGCCAGCAAGAAGGACAGGGGGCAAGATGAAGCTTTCTTT; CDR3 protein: CASKKDRGQDEAFF
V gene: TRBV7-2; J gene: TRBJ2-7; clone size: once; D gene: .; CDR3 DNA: TGTGCCAGCAGCTTGGCCGGACAATACTACGAGCAGTACTTC; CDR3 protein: CASSLAGQYYEQYF